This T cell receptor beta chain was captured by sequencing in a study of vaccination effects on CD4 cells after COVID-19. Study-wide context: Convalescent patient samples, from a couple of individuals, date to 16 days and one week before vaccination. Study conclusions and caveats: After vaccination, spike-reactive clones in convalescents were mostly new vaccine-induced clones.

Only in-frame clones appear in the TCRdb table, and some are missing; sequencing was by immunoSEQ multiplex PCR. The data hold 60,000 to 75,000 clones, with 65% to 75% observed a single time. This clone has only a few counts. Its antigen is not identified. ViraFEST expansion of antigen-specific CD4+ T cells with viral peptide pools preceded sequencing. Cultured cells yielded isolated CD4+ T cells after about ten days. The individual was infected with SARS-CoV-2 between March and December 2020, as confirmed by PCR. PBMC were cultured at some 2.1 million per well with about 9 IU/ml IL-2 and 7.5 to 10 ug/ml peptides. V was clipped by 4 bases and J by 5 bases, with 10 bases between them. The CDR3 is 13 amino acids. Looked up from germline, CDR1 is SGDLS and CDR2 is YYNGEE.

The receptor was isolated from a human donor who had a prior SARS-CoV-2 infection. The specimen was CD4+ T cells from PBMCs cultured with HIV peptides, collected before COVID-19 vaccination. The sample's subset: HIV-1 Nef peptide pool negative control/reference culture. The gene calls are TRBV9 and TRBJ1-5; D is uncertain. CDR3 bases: TGTGCCAGCAGCCCGGGCCTTCATCAGCCCCAGCATTTT. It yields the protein CASSPGLHQPQHF.